This TCR beta chain originates from a study of CD8+ T cells in alopecia areata. Study-wide findings and caveats: Higher clonality than in normal scalp was seen in lesional scalp, especially alopecia totalis/universalis.

V shed 8 bases and J shed 2 bases, with 19 bases lying between them. CDR1 and CDR2 from the germline V gene are MGHRA and YSYEKL. The CDR3 extends over 16 amino acids. A word on this clone: Its antigen is unknown.

Isolated RNA was reverse transcribed into cDNA used as the sequencing template. TCRdb's table, derived via immunoSEQ multiplex PCR, lists solely in-frame clones and lacks some. The sample has 200,000 or so clones, just over 55% seen once. This receptor was identified in a human donor in good health. The genes are TRBV4-1 and TRBJ2-1; tentatively, D is TRBD2 (7 bases). The sample taken for sequencing was CD8+ T cells sorted from blood. The chain's CDR3 is CASRGITGGPYNEQFF. The DNA for the CDR3 is TGCGCCAGCCGGGGGATCACGGGGGGCCCCTACAATGAGCAGTTCTTC.